Shown below are 25 T cell receptor beta chains from a single sample sequenced in a study of shared T cell receptors in the human thymus. Assay used: immunoSEQ multiplex PCR; TCRdb lists only in-frame clones, some missing. The table lists approximately 400,000 clones, approximately 95% of them singletons. The sequenced material came from thymocytes. The origin of the receptors is a human donor.

The genes are TRBV5-1 and TRBJ1-3; D is undetermined. This CDR3 spans 15 amino acids. Trimming stripped 1 base from V and 6 bases from J, with 14 bases between. CDR1 is SGHRS and CDR2 is YFSETQ in the germline V gene. The CDR3 nucleotides read TGCGCCAGCAGCTTGCTGGAACTCGTGGAAAACACCATATATTTT. Translated: CASSLLELVENTIYF.

CDR3 region: CSVWDTGYNEQFF. DNA for the CDR3: TGCAGCGTTTGGGACACCGGGTACAATGAGCAGTTCTTC. This chain joins TRBV29-1 and TRBJ2-1; weak D call: TRBD1 (6 bases). V was cut by 5 bases and J by 4 bases, with 12 bases left in between. The CDR3 is 13 residues long. Germline V gene sequence: CDR1 SQVTM, CDR2 ANQGSEA.

The V and J genes are TRBV7-2 and TRBJ1-2; D perhaps matches TRBD1 (5 bases). Germline V gene lookup returns CDR1 SGHTA and CDR2 FQGNSA. This CDR3 comprises 16 residues. V was cut by 4 bases and J by 2 bases, with 17 bases left in between. CDR3 nucleotide sequence: TGTGCCAGCAGCTGGCCCTCCACCGACAGAAACTATGGCTACACCTTC. It encodes CASSWPSTDRNYGYTF.

This chain joins TRBV19 and TRBJ2-2, with unresolved D. Trimming took 6 bases from V and 7 from J, leaving 15 bases between them. The length of the CDR3 is 14 residues. In germline, CDR1 is LNHDA, CDR2 SQIVND (reference sequence). CDR3 sequence reads: CASRLGGLGGELFF. The CDR3 bases are TGTGCCAGTAGGCTAGGTGGTCTTGGCGGGGAGCTGTTTTTT.

This clone was seen once. This chain connects TRBV30 to TRBJ1-2; unclear D gene. CDR1 and CDR2 from the germline V gene are GTSNPN and SVGIG (reference sequence). The length of the CDR3 is 15 residues. Trimming shortened V by 4 bases and J by 0 bases, and 15 bases separated the two germline ends. The CDR3 region is CAWMGRRPANYGYTF. For the CDR3, the DNA is TGTGCCTGGATGGGGAGGAGGCCAGCTAACTATGGCTACACCTTC. The full variable domain, with the rest looked up from reference TRBV30 and TRBJ1-2, is SQTIHQWPATLVQPVGSPLSLECTVEGTSNPNLYWYRQAAGRGLQLLFYSVGIGQISSEVPQNLSASRPQDRQFILSSKKLLLSDSGFYLCAWMGRRPANYGYTFGSGTRLTVV.

The chain joins TRBV18 to TRBJ2-7, with D hard to call. The CDR3 has 15 amino acids. The V end was cut by 0 bases, the J end by 3 bases, with 12 bases between. CDR1 KGHSH and CDR2 LQKENI come from the germline V gene. The CDR3 nucleotides read TGTGCCAGCTCACCACCGTATGCGACAAGCTACGAGCAGTACTTC. Protein: CASSPPYATSYEQYF.

The chain uses TRBV28 and TRBJ1-1; 7 positions match TRBD1. Germline V CDR1 and CDR2: MDHEN, SYDVKM. After removal of 5 bases from V and 3 bases from J, the junction contained 15 bases not matched to a gene. This CDR3 is 17 amino acids long. This chain's CDR3 is CASSLILRQGKDTEAFF. The CDR3 DNA reads as TGTGCCAGCAGTCTCATCCTTAGACAGGGTAAAGACACTGAAGCTTTCTTT.

This clone was counted once. The chain carries TRBV6-5 and TRBJ1-1; TRBD1 aligns across 7 bases. The J segment lost 4 bases and the V segment lost 6 bases, leaving 8 bases of the junction unmatched. Germline CDR1 reads MNHEY; CDR2 reads SVGAGI. The CDR3 length is 14 residues. The DNA of the CDR3 is TGTGCCAGCAGCGAAGGGGGCTTTCCCACTGAAGCTTTCTTT. Its protein is CASSEGGFPTEAFF.

The chain couples TRBV27 to TRBJ2-7, with 10 bases identical to TRBD2. This CDR3 has 17 residues. The V and J ends lost 2 bases and 4 bases, in that order; junction bases with no gene match: 11. CDR1 is MNHEY and CDR2 is SMNVEV in the germline V gene (reference sequence). This chain's CDR3 is CASSLILGLARRYEQYF. In DNA, the CDR3 is TGTGCCAGCAGTTTAATCCTGGGACTAGCGAGAAGGTACGAGCAGTACTTC.

The rearrangement uses TRBV10-2 and TRBJ2-7; D is unresolved. Trimming took 0 bases from V and 0 from J, leaving 12 bases between them. Germline V gives CDR1 WSHSY, CDR2 SAAADI. The CDR3 loop spans 16 amino acids. DNA for the CDR3: TGCGCCAGCAGTGAGTCAGGGTGCGGCCCCTCCTACGAGCAGTACTTC. Translated: CASSESGCGPSYEQYF.

This sequence joins TRBV2 and TRBJ2-7, with D perhaps TRBD1 (6 bases). Trimming left V 3 bases short and J 3 bases short, with 12 bases between. The CDR3 spans 14 residues. Per the germline V gene, CDR1 is SNHLY and CDR2 is FYNNEI. The CDR3 protein is CASSEGQGNYEQYF. CDR3 in DNA: TGTGCCAGCAGTGAGGGGCAGGGGAACTACGAGCAGTACTTC.

Comments on this clone: One end of the junction fails to match germline, which may point to a read error. V usage is TRBV7-7 and J usage is TRBJ2-2; D is ambiguous. CDR1 and CDR2 from the germline V gene are SSHAT and FNYEAQ (reference sequence). The CDR3 runs to 14 residues. The CDR3 DNA sequence: TGTGCTAGCAGCTTAGATGGTCTCGGCGGGGAGCTGTTTTTT. This encodes CASSLDGLGGELFF.

J is TRBJ1-1 and V is TRBV27, with D perhaps matching TRBD1 (5 bases). The V and J ends lost 5 bases and 0 bases respectively, with 19 bases between them. Per the germline V gene, CDR1 is MNHEY and CDR2 is SMNVEV (reference sequence). This CDR3 contains 17 residues. CDR3: CASSIGTQGHMNTEAFF. CDR3 DNA sequence: TGTGCCAGCAGTATCGGGACGCAGGGTCACATGAACACTGAAGCTTTCTTT.

The gene calls are TRBV30 and TRBJ2-1, with 7 bases aligning to TRBD2. The germline CDR1 and CDR2 sequences are GTSNPN and SVGIG (reference sequence). V lost 6 bases to trimming and J lost 9 bases; unmatched junction nucleotides: 8. The CDR3 runs to 12 residues. CDR3 DNA sequence: TGTGCCTGTTGGCGGGAGAGGGGTGAGCAGTTCTTC. Its protein is CACWRERGEQFF.

The chain has TRBV28 and TRBJ2-3, with TRBD2 identical over 7 bases. With V trimmed by 8 bases and J by 1 base, 9 bases remained unmatched. This CDR3 spans 15 amino acids. Germline CDR1 and CDR2: MDHEN and SYDVKM. DNA of the CDR3: TGTGCCAGCCAAGACCGGACTAGTCGCACAGATACGCAGTATTTT. Amino acids: CASQDRTSRTDTQYF.

CDR3 sequence: CASSFGGGVGEQYF. The DNA for the CDR3 is TGTGCCAGCAGTTTTGGGGGCGGGGTCGGCGAGCAGTACTTC. The genes are TRBV28 and TRBJ2-7; D assignment may be TRBD1 or TRBD2 (6 bases each). Germline V gives CDR1 MDHEN, CDR2 SYDVKM. The CDR3 runs 14 residues. V was shortened by 3 bases and J by 6 bases, with 15 bases between the two germline ends.

This clone appeared once. This chain connects TRBV28 to TRBJ2-1; weak D call: TRBD2 (5 bases). Germline V lookup: CDR1 MDHEN, CDR2 SYDVKM. The CDR3 totals 13 residues. V lost 2 bases and J lost 7, with 9 bases in between. The CDR3 loop reads CASSLEGRNEQFF. The CDR3 DNA is TGTGCCAGCAGTTTAGAGGGTAGGAATGAGCAGTTCTTC.

This clone has only one observation. The chain uses TRBV6-4 and TRBJ2-1, with a tentative D call TRBD2 (7 bases). V was cut by 7 bases and J by 3 bases, with 16 bases left in between. Germline V CDR1 and CDR2: MRHNA, SNTAGT. The CDR3 is made up of 15 amino acids. DNA for the CDR3: TGTGCCAGCACCAGACAAGGGGGGGACTACAATGAGCAGTTCTTC. It codes for CASTRQGGDYNEQFF.

V gene TRBV15 combines with J gene TRBJ1-2; D remains unclear. Germline values: CDR1 LNHNV, CDR2 YYDKDF (reference sequence). Trimming took 0 bases from V and 7 from J, leaving 12 bases between them. This CDR3 is 14 amino acids long. CDR3 region: CATSRDPGGSGYTF. DNA of the CDR3: TGTGCCACCAGCAGAGATCCGGGAGGGTCTGGCTACACCTTC.

This clone has more than one count but fewer than ten. The gene calls are TRBV7-3 and TRBJ1-1; D possibly corresponds to TRBD1 (6 bases). The CDR3 consists of 13 residues. V was shortened by 5 bases and J by 3 bases, with 10 bases between the two germline ends. Germline V gives CDR1 SGHTA, CDR2 FQGTGA. The CDR3 loop reads CASSTGRDTEAFF. Here the CDR3 DNA reads TGTGCCAGCAGCACAGGGAGGGACACTGAAGCTTTCTTT.

The chain's CDR3 is CASSPVGPLYNEQFF. The CDR3 DNA is TGTGCCAGCTCACCGGTCGGTCCCTTATACAATGAGCAGTTCTTC. V and J are TRBV18 and TRBJ2-1, with D unresolved. This CDR3 contains 15 residues. Germline CDR1 reads KGHSH; CDR2 reads LQKENI. The V end lost 3 bases, the J end lost 4 bases, and 13 bases lay between the germline ends.

V gene TRBV19 combines with J gene TRBJ2-2; 12 bases fit TRBD2. The V gene's germline CDR1 is LNHDA and CDR2 SQIVND (reference sequence). The ends lost 8 bases at V and 5 bases at J; junction bases unmatched: 9. The CDR3 has 16 amino acids. The CDR3: CASGFGTSGCTGELFF. CDR3 bases: TGTGCCAGTGGCTTTGGGACTAGCGGGTGTACCGGGGAGCTGTTTTTT.

The CDR3 reads CASSGGTSWSYEQYF. The DNA of the CDR3 is TGTGCCAGCAGTGGTGGGACTAGCTGGTCCTACGAGCAGTACTTC. The chain combines TRBV6-1 with TRBJ2-7; 9 nucleotides match TRBD2. Germline CDR1 and CDR2: MNHNS and SASEGT. V dropped 4 bases and J dropped 1; count of bases not matched to a gene: 5. The length of the CDR3 is 15 residues.

J is TRBJ1-1 and V is TRBV27; no clear D. The V gene lost 2 bases and the J gene lost 2 bases, with 9 bases spanning the gap. This CDR3 comprises 14 residues. Germline CDR1 and CDR2: MNHEY and SMNVEV (reference sequence). In DNA form, the CDR3 reads TGTGCCAGCAGTTTAGTAGGAGTAAACACTGAAGCTTTCTTT. Translated: CASSLVGVNTEAFF.

The CDR3 loop reads CASSQVASGRAGGQETQYF. The CDR3 DNA sequence: TGTGCCAGCAGCCAAGTCGCTAGCGGGAGGGCCGGGGGTCAAGAGACCCAGTACTTC. The chain employs TRBV4-2 and TRBJ2-5; TRBD2 aligns across 12 bases. This CDR3 spans 19 amino acids. Germline assignment: CDR1 LGHNA and CDR2 YNFKEQ. J lost 2 bases, V lost 1 base, and 11 bases had no gene match.